Listed below are T cell receptor beta chains from one sample, sequenced in a study of CD8 T cells in Susac syndrome. TCRdb used MiXCR to reprocess the immunoSEQ multiplex PCR reads, holding one entry per CDR3 protein. The sample yields 95,000 or so distinct CDR3 sequences, 85% to 95% seen once. Sample: CD8+ T cells from PBMCs. The receptors shown here come from a human donor in good health. The CDR3 runs from the conserved cysteine through the conserved F or W. Each record gives: J gene, CDR3 length, V gene, CDR3 protein.

TRBJ1-1,12,TRBV4-2,CASSGMNTEAFF
TRBJ2-1,16,TRBV6-1,CASSEVGTRGYNEQFF
TRBJ2-7,12,TRBV20-1,CSARVGEGEQYF
TRBJ2-5,14,TRBV20-1,CSAGQAKYQETQYF
TRBJ1-6,16,TRBV6-1,CASSPQVGEGNSPLHF
TRBJ1-6,15,TRBV6-1,CASSGTTGSNSPLHF
TRBJ2-7,19,TRBV4-2,CASSQEPGSGTSGSYEQYF
TRBJ2-7,13,TRBV27,CASRGDRSYEQYF
TRBJ2-2,16,TRBV5-7,CASSLWLAENTGELFF
TRBJ2-5,14,TRBV7-9,CASSSRQLPETQYF
TRBJ2-3,15,TRBV3-1,CASRTSGGPPDTQYF
TRBJ2-3,10,TRBV27,CASNRFPQYF
TRBJ2-3,15,TRBV29-1,CSVDHDVLVTDTQYF
TRBJ2-1,15,TRBV6-5,CASSYSAGLNNEQFF
TRBJ1-2,15,TRBV27,CASSPRDRPNYGYTF
TRBJ2-2,15,TRBV27,CAAGNRGRGTGELFF
TRBJ2-2,16,TRBV12-3/TRBV12-4,CASSLVVGIDSGELFF
TRBJ2-7,14,TRBV9,CASSVGGGTYEQYF
TRBJ1-1,15,TRBV5-1,CASSLDDRRNTEAFF
TRBJ2-1,10,TRBV29-1,CSVGNSEQFF
TRBJ1-1,13,TRBV13,CASSFSGTAEAFF
TRBJ1-1,17,TRBV28,CASSFPTQDRGITEAFF
TRBJ2-3,13,TRBV7-9,CASSLAVYDTQYF
TRBJ1-1,14,TRBV6-4,CASRARDRATEAFF
TRBJ2-7,15,TRBV5-1,CASSLEAGGGYEQYF
TRBJ2-5,14,TRBV3-1,CASSPTGAQETQYF
TRBJ2-5,15,TRBV27,CASSLGTGHQETQYF
TRBJ1-3,14,TRBV6-5,CASSPLKAGNTIYF
TRBJ2-7,15,TRBV20-1,CSAETGTKSSYEQYF
TRBJ2-2,13,TRBV6-5,CASRTGGAGELFF
TRBJ2-5,15,TRBV20-1,CSASTLAGGQETQYF
TRBJ2-7,15,TRBV9,CASSVGTSGSYEQYF
TRBJ2-1,15,TRBV3-1,CASSEAGSSYNEQFF
TRBJ1-2,15,TRBV6-1,CASSEFLTGYYGYTF
TRBJ2-1,18,TRBV14,CASSQERPSGGYYNEQFF
TRBJ2-1,16,TRBV20-1,CSAREGNAISYNEQFF
TRBJ2-5,14,TRBV6-1,CASSERPAQETQYF
TRBJ2-7,14,TRBV12-3/TRBV12-4,CASSLVRYDYEQYF
TRBJ2-7,15,TRBV2,CASSPSGTDSYEQYF
TRBJ2-6,20,TRBV30,CAWSLMYGTGTYSGANVLTF
TRBJ1-1,12,TRBV10-1,CASSDEGVEAFF
TRBJ2-1,15,TRBV20-1,CSAPNYRHSNNEQFF
TRBJ2-7,15,TRBV20-1,CSARLVGQPTYEQYF
TRBJ2-6,12,TRBV2,CASTDGANVLTF
TRBJ2-3,14,TRBV27,CASSLAPGTDTQYF